These 28 T cell receptor beta chains came from one sample sequenced in a study of blood T cells in healthy people across ages. A sample-barcoded 5' primer and a J-beta primer mix were used in a second PCR of about 7 to 12 cycles. TCRdb re-derived calls from the 5' RACE reads in MiXCR, one entry per CDR3 protein. The sample holds over a million distinct CDR3 sequences, over 35% seen once. Material for sequencing was blood. These receptors were obtained from a woman aged 55-70 years in good health.

The J gene is TRBJ2-1, the V gene TRBV6-5; 10 bases line up with TRBD2. The last part of the DNA fits TRBJ2-7 better; the J call may be wrong. The CDR3 runs 15 residues. Germline CDR1 reads MNHEY; CDR2 reads SVGAGI. DNA of the CDR3: TGTGCCAGCAGTTACTCTCCTAGCGGGAGTGATGAGCAGTACTTC. The encoded protein is CASSYSPSGSDEQYF.

The genes are TRBV12-3 or TRBV12-4 and TRBJ2-7, with TRBD2 as a possible D gene (8 bases). The CDR3 sequence is 15 residues long. Trimming pared 4 bases from V and 7 bases from J, leaving 20 bases between. CDR3 in amino acids: CASSSGGATGDEQYF. The CDR3 DNA follows: TGTGCCAGCAGTTCCGGGGGGGCCACAGGGGATGAGCAGTACTTC.

This chain links TRBV3-1 with TRBJ2-3; D remains ambiguous. This CDR3 comprises 14 residues. Deletions cut 1 base from V and 1 base from J, with 6 bases between. Per germline, CDR1 LGHDT and CDR2 YNNKEL (reference sequence). This CDR3 is CASSQGYGTDTQYF. The CDR3 region has the DNA TGTGCCAGCAGCCAAGGTTATGGCACAGATACGCAGTATTTT.

The CDR3 DNA sequence: TGCAGTGCTAGAGGACTAGCGGGAGCTTCAGGGGAGCAGTACTTC. It specifies CSARGLAGASGEQYF. The chain uses TRBV20-1 and TRBJ2-7; 12 bases are shared with TRBD2. V lost 1 base, J lost 7 bases, and 8 bases stayed unmatched. The CDR3 is made up of 15 amino acids. From germline, CDR1 is DFQATT and CDR2 SNEGSKA (reference sequence).

This clonotype was seen only a few times. The chain joins TRBV7-8 to TRBJ2-5; no reliable D call. CDR3 length: 15 residues. Germline lookup yields CDR1 SGHVS and CDR2 FQNEAQ. V was clipped by 3 bases and J by 0 bases, with 11 bases between them. This chain's CDR3 is CASSFPRRNQETQYF. The CDR3 nucleotides are TGTGCCAGCAGCTTCCCCCGAAGAAACCAAGAGACCCAGTACTTC.

The V call is TRBV12-3 or TRBV12-4, the J call TRBJ1-1, with 8 bases lining up with TRBD1. The J segment lost 0 bases and the V segment lost 3 bases, leaving 9 bases of the junction unmatched. The CDR3 is made up of 17 amino acids. This CDR3 is CASSFWAGGRVNTEAFF. The DNA of the CDR3 is TGTGCCAGCAGTTTTTGGGCAGGGGGCAGGGTGAACACTGAAGCTTTCTTT.

In regard to this clonotype: Since a much larger clone is just one base distant, this may be a read error. V is TRBV27 and J is TRBJ2-1, with 10 bases aligning to TRBD2. CDR3 length: 15 residues. CDR1 is MNHEY, CDR2 SMNVEV, per germline (reference sequence). J gave up 10 bases and V 4 bases, and 10 bases lay outside the gene matches. DNA for the CDR3: TGTGCCAGCAGTTCGCTACCAGCGGGAGGGAAGGAGCAGTTCTTC. Encoded protein: CASSSLPAGGKEQFF.

This clonotype was counted only a few times. The chain recombines TRBV29-1 with TRBJ1-5, with D perhaps TRBD1 (5 bases). The CDR3 consists of 14 residues. Germline CDR1 is SQVTM and CDR2 is ANQGSEA. Trimming took off 0 bases at V and 7 bases at J, with 13 bases between the two ends. The CDR3 sequence: CSVEDRSGEQPQHF. The CDR3, as DNA: TGCAGCGTTGAAGATCGCTCGGGGGAGCAGCCCCAGCATTTT.

The chain is built from TRBV10-3 and TRBJ1-1; D unresolved. This CDR3 has 15 residues. Trimming took 0 bases from V and 1 from J, leaving 9 bases between them. The germline CDR1 and CDR2 sequences are ENHRY and SYGVKD. The CDR3: CAISESGVGNTEAFF. As DNA, the CDR3 is TGTGCCATCAGTGAGTCCGGGGTGGGGAACACTGAAGCTTTCTTT.

This chain joins TRBV7-8 and TRBJ2-7, with D unclear. Trimming shortened V by 3 bases and J by 7 bases, and 10 bases separated the two germline ends. CDR1 is SGHVS, CDR2 FQNEAQ, per germline. The length of the CDR3 is 12 residues. Written as DNA, the CDR3 is TGTGCCAGCAGCTTCGACCGCCTGGAGCAGTACTTC. Translation gives CASSFDRLEQYF.

In its sample, this clonotype was seen a few times. The CDR3 nucleotides read TGTGCCAGCACAGCGGGAGTTCCCTACGAGCAGTACTTC. It is translated as CASTAGVPYEQYF. This sequence joins TRBV6-5 and TRBJ2-7; 8 positions agree with TRBD2. Unmatched junction bases numbered 4, after V lost 7 bases and J lost 2 bases. The CDR3 is 13 residues long. Germline CDR1 reads MNHEY; CDR2 reads SVGAGI.

The chain carries TRBV27 and TRBJ2-3; weak D call: TRBD2 (6 bases). The CDR3 length is 16 residues. CDR1 is MNHEY and CDR2 is SMNVEV in the germline V gene (reference sequence). Trimming stripped 5 bases from V and 3 bases from J, with 18 bases between. CDR3 in DNA: TGTGCCAGCAGTCCTAGCGATGGGCCCGTAACAGATACGCAGTATTTT. It translates to CASSPSDGPVTDTQYF.

The V gene is TRBV12-3 or TRBV12-4, the J gene TRBJ2-1; TRBD2 agrees at 10 bases. The CDR3 sequence is 16 residues long. Unmatched junction bases numbered 8, after V lost 5 bases and J lost 4 bases. CDR3 sequence (DNA): TGTGCCAGCAGTGTTGTCCCGGGACTAGCGTACAATGAGCAGTTCTTC. This encodes CASSVVPGLAYNEQFF.

The sample holds a few counts of this clonotype. The rearrangement uses TRBV27 and TRBJ2-1; the D gene is possibly TRBD1 (5 bases). The CDR3 runs 13 residues. Per germline, CDR1 MNHEY and CDR2 SMNVEV (reference sequence). V gave up 5 bases and J gave up 9 bases, with 14 bases separating them. The CDR3 region has the DNA TGTGCCAGCAGTCTAAGGGCACAGGTTGAGCAGTTCTTC. Amino acid sequence: CASSLRAQVEQFF.

This chain links TRBV25-1 with TRBJ2-1, with TRBD2 matching over 8 bases. This CDR3 region has 16 residues. In germline, CDR1 is MGHDK, CDR2 SYGVNS. Losses at the gene ends were 3 bases for V and 7 bases for J; bases not matched to a gene: 11. CDR3: CASSEGRSGRENEQFF. The CDR3 bases are TGTGCCAGCAGTGAGGGTAGGAGCGGGAGAGAGAATGAGCAGTTCTTC.

This clonotype was seen only a few times. V and J are TRBV9 and TRBJ2-3; unclear D gene. CDR3 length equals 12 residues. The V end lost 3 bases, the J end lost 4 bases, and 6 bases lay between the germline ends. Germline lookup yields CDR1 SGDLS and CDR2 YYNGEE. CDR3 in DNA: TGTGCCAGCAGCGCAGTGGCAGATACGCAGTATTTT. This codes for CASSAVADTQYF.

V is TRBV10-2 and J is TRBJ1-5, with D unresolved. The CDR3 runs 12 residues. From germline, CDR1 is WSHSY and CDR2 SAAADI. V lost 0 bases and J 9 bases, leaving 6 bases between the germline ends. This CDR3 reads CASSESLAPQHF. In nucleotides, the CDR3 is TGCGCCAGCAGTGAGTCATTGGCGCCCCAGCATTTT.

The V call is TRBV7-9, the J call TRBJ2-2; D call uncertain. The length of the CDR3 is 14 residues. The V end was cut by 2 bases, the J end by 1 base, with 5 bases between. Germline loops: CDR1 SEHNR, CDR2 FQNEAQ (reference sequence). The CDR3 is CASSLKGNTGELFF. The DNA for the CDR3 is TGTGCCAGCAGCTTAAAAGGGAACACCGGGGAGCTGTTTTTT.

V and J are TRBV5-1 and TRBJ1-1; D is undetermined. The CDR3 contains 14 residues. The germline V gene has CDR1 SGHRS and CDR2 YFSETQ. Trimming removed 4 bases at V and 2 bases at J, with 12 bases between. The DNA of the CDR3 is TGCGCCAGCAGCCCGACGTCGGGTAACACTGAAGCTTTCTTT. Translation: CASSPTSGNTEAFF.

The chain carries TRBV6-1 and TRBJ1-1; D not resolved. This CDR3 contains 12 residues. Between the trimmed V and J ends, which lost 2 bases and 11 bases, there was a span of 12 bases. Germline CDR1 and CDR2: MNHNS and SASEGT. CDR3 sequence (DNA): TGTGCCAGCAGTGAAAAGGGAATTCGGGCTTTCTTT. This translates into CASSEKGIRAFF.

Comments on this clonotype: At one end, the junction sequence differs from germline, possibly due to a read error. The chain couples TRBV30 to TRBJ2-7; 7 bases line up with TRBD2. CDR3 size: 12 residues. CDR1 GTSNPN and CDR2 SVGIG come from the germline V gene (reference sequence). The CDR3, as DNA: TGTGCCGGGAGGGATAAAGGCTACGAGCAGTACTTC. It encodes CAGRDKGYEQYF.

The chain employs TRBV24-1 and TRBJ2-2; maybe TRBD1 (7 bases). Trimming took 4 bases from V and 1 from J, leaving 12 bases between them. Germline CDR1 KGHDR, CDR2 SFDVKD. The CDR3 totals 16 residues. The CDR3 here is CATSETRTGNTGELFF. CDR3 sequence (DNA): TGTGCCACCAGTGAGACTAGGACAGGGAACACCGGGGAGCTGTTTTTT.

The V call is TRBV7-2, the J call TRBJ2-2; maybe TRBD1 (5 bases). V was trimmed by 1 base and J by 2 bases, leaving 14 bases between them. CDR3 length equals 17 residues. CDR1 SGHTA and CDR2 FQGNSA come from the germline V gene. The CDR3, as DNA: TGTGCCAGCAGCTTAGAATGGGGCGGACCCAACACCGGGGAGCTGTTTTTT. Its translation is CASSLEWGGPNTGELFF.

V gene TRBV5-6 combines with J gene TRBJ2-3; maybe TRBD1 (8 bases). CDR1 and CDR2 from the germline V gene are SGHDT and YYEEEE. Trimming stripped 3 bases from V and 6 bases from J, with 14 bases between. This CDR3 has 14 residues. The CDR3 protein is CASSCAQGGDTQYF. CDR3 bases: TGTGCCAGCAGCTGCGCACAGGGGGGGGATACGCAGTATTTT.

This clonotype occurred a few times. One end of the junction fails to match germline, which may point to a read error. In DNA form, the CDR3 reads TGCAGCGTTGAGGGGGGTCCTAGCACAGGTACGCAGTATTTT. The encoded protein is CSVEGGPSTGTQYF. The J gene is TRBJ2-3, the V gene TRBV29-1; possibly TRBD2 for D (6 bases). The CDR3 covers 14 residues. CDR1 and CDR2 (germline): SQVTM, ANQGSEA.

This rearrangement joins TRBV2 to TRBJ2-7; no clear D. The CDR3 has 12 residues. From germline, CDR1 is SNHLY and CDR2 FYNNEI. The DNA of the CDR3 is TGTGATTACGGGCGGCACTCCTACGAGCAGTACTTC. Protein: CDYGRHSYEQYF.

The genes are TRBV3-1 and TRBJ1-4, with 10 bases aligning to TRBD1. The CDR3 is 18 amino acids. The ends lost 3 bases at V and 0 bases at J; junction bases unmatched: 7. Germline V lookup: CDR1 LGHDT, CDR2 YNNKEL (reference sequence). CDR3: CASSHGRDRGATNEKLFF. The CDR3 bases are TGTGCCAGCAGCCATGGCCGGGACAGGGGTGCAACTAATGAAAAACTGTTTTTT.

This clonotype was picked up a small number of times. Written as DNA, the CDR3 is TGTGCCAGCAGCTTAGGTAGCGCCGACAATGAGCAGTTCTTC. It encodes CASSLGSADNEQFF. The chain is built from TRBV11-2 and TRBJ2-1, with a possible D match to TRBD2 (5 bases). The CDR3 spans 14 residues. Per the germline V gene, CDR1 is SGHAT and CDR2 is FQNNGV. V was pared by 1 base and J by 5 bases, with 9 bases between. Using reference TRBV11-2 and TRBJ2-1 for the parts outside the CDR3, the full variable domain is EAGVAQSPRYKIIEKRQSVAFWCNPISGHATLYWYQQILGQGPKLLIQFQNNGVVDDSQLPKDRFSAERLKGVDSTLKIQPAKLEDSAVYLCASSLGSADNEQFFGPGTRLTVL.